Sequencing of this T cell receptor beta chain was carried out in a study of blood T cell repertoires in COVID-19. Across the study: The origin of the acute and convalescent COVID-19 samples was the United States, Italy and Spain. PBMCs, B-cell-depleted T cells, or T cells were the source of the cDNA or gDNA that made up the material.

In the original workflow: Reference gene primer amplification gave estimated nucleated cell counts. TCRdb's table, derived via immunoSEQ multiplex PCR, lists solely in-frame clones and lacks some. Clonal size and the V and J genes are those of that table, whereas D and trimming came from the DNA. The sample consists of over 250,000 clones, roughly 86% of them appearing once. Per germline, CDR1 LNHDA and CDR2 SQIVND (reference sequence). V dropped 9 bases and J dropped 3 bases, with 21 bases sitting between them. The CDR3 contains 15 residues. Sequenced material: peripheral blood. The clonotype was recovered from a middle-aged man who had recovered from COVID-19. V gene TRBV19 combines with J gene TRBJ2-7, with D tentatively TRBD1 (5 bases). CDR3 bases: TGTGCCAGGATGGACAAGAAGATAAGATGCTACGAGCAGTACTTC. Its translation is CARMDKKIRCYEQYF.